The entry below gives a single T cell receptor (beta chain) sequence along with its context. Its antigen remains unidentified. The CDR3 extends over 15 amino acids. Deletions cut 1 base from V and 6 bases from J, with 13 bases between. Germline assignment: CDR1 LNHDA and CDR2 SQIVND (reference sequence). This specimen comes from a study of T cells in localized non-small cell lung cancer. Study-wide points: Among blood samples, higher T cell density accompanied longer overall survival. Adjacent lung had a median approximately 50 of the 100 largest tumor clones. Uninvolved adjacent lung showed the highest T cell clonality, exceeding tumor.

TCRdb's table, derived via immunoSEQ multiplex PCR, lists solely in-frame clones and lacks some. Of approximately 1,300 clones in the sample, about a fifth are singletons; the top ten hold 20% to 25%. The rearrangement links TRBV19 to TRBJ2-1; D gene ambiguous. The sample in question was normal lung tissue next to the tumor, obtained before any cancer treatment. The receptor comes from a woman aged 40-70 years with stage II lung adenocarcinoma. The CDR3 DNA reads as TGTGCCAGTAGTATAGCTCCCCAAAACCCCAATGAGCAGTTCTTC. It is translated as CASSIAPQNPNEQFF.